This T cell receptor beta chain appears in the sequencing data of a study of blood T cell repertoires in COVID-19. Study-wide background: COVID-19 samples from acute and convalescent phases originated in the United States, Italy and Spain. PBMCs, B-cell-depleted T cells, or T cells were the source of the cDNA or gDNA that made up the material.

The table came from immunoSEQ multiplex PCR; TCRdb's copy has only in-frame clones and leaves some out. The table includes fewer than 400,000 clones, 70% to 90% detected once. What was sequenced was peripheral blood. The sequence came from a human donor in a cohort sampled during active COVID-19.

CDR3 DNA sequence: TGTGCCAGCAGCTTAACGGCGGGAGGTTGGGACGAGCAGTACTTC. It encodes CASSLTAGGWDEQYF. This chain uses TRBV11-1 with TRBJ2-7, with 8 nucleotides matching TRBD2. The V segment lost 2 bases and the J segment 5 bases; nucleotides outside the gene matches: 8. The germline CDR1 and CDR2 sequences are SGHAT and FQDESV (reference sequence). This CDR3 has 15 residues.